Here is one TCR beta chain with its context. Its specificity is unknown. The CDR3 covers 14 residues. The V segment lost 4 bases and the J segment 6 bases; nucleotides outside the gene matches: 7. Germline V CDR1 and CDR2: SGHRS, YFSETQ. This sample was included in a study of CD8 T cells in ankylosing spondylitis. Quantitative 5'-RACE with molecular barcodes produced the TCR beta libraries. Via MiXCR, TCRdb re-called the 5' RACE reads, giving one row per CDR3 protein. The data contain about 220,000 distinct CDR3 sequences, under 30% of them singletons. Study-wide results and limits: Reportedly, matched ankylosing spondylitis synovial fluid was significantly enriched for disease-linked clones. Some motif variants had been reported before (in reactive arthritis synovial fluid and blood).

What was sequenced was blood, either unsorted or a sorted T cell fraction (not recorded which). The clonotype was recovered from a male donor with ankylosing spondylitis or in good health (not recorded which). The V gene is TRBV5-1, the J gene TRBJ2-7; 10 bases match TRBD1. Here the CDR3 reads CASSQSGTGVEQYF. The DNA for the CDR3 is TGCGCCAGCAGCCAGTCCGGGACAGGGGTCGAGCAGTACTTC.